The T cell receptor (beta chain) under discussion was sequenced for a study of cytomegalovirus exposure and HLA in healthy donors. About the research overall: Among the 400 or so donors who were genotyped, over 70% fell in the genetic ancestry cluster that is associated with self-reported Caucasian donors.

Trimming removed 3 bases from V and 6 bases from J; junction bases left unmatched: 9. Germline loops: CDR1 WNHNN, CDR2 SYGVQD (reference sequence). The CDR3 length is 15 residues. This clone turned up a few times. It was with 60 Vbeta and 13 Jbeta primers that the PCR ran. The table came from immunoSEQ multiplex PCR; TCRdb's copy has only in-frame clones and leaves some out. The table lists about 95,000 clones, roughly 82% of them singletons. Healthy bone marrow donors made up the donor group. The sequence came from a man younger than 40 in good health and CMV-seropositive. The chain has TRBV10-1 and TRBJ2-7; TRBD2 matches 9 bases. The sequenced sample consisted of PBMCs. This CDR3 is CASSERLAGYGEQYF. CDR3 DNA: TGCGCCAGCAGTGAAAGGCTAGCGGGATACGGCGAGCAGTACTTC.